This T cell receptor (beta chain) was recovered during a study of blood T cell repertoires in COVID-19. Background on the study: PBMCs, B-cell-depleted T cells, or T cells provided the cDNA or gDNA that made up the material.

Only in-frame clones appear in the TCRdb table, and some are missing; sequencing was by immunoSEQ multiplex PCR. The sample contains about 400,000 clones, 88% of which appear only once. This study enrolled people aged about 18 to 100 from 24 US geographic areas. The germline V gene has CDR1 SEHNR and CDR2 FQNEAQ (reference sequence). The CDR3 contains 19 residues. The germline V and J ends were trimmed by 1 base and 0 bases, with 16 bases remaining between them. This TCR was recovered from a woman in her 40s with acute COVID-19. Specimen: PBMCs or T cells enriched from blood (not recorded which). V and J are TRBV7-9 and TRBJ2-6; D might be TRBD1 (5 bases). As DNA, the CDR3 is TGTGCCAGCAGCTTAGTCCCCCTAGGGGTAATCTCTGGGGCCAACGTCCTGACTTTC. It yields the protein CASSLVPLGVISGANVLTF.